These T cell receptor beta chains were read from a single sample in a study of T-cell memory formation after mild COVID-19. MiXCR, run by TCRdb on the 5' RACE reads, gives a single entry per CDR3 protein. The profile covers approximately 150,000 distinct CDR3 sequences, with 6% to 7% appearing a single time and 2% to 2.5% taken by the ten largest. Input material: PBMCs or a T cell subset sorted from them (not recorded which). These receptors were taken from an adult woman who had mild COVID-19 (a few samples of this study predate the infection). Cell type and time point are not known. The CDR3 runs from the conserved cysteine through the conserved F or W. D genes are given only for firm matches. Rows may omit the clone size; those that give it use once, few, many or a size class.

clone size | D gene | J gene | V gene | CDR3 protein | CDR3 DNA
many | - | TRBJ1-2 | TRBV5-1 | CASSLDRRSTNYGYTF | TGCGCCAGCAGCTTGGATCGGAGAAGCACTAACTATGGCTACACCTTC
- | TRBD2 | TRBJ2-7 | TRBV20-1 | CSARDASGGIIEQYF | TGCAGTGCTAGAGATGCTAGCGGGGGCATTATAGAGCAGTACTTC
many | - | TRBJ2-7 | TRBV7-2 | CASSPRAISYEQYF | TGTGCCAGCAGCCCTAGAGCGATCTCCTACGAGCAGTACTTC
many | - | TRBJ1-1 | TRBV5-1 | CASRLSGENTEAFF | TGCGCCAGCAGGCTCTCAGGGGAGAACACTGAAGCTTTCTTT
few | - | TRBJ2-7 | TRBV7-2 | CASSFKNLPGRPYEQYF | TGTGCCAGCAGCTTCAAAAATCTCCCGGGACGCCCCTACGAGCAGTACTTC
many | TRBD2 | TRBJ2-7 | TRBV5-1 | CASSLFLPGLAGKAYEQYF | TGCGCCAGCAGCTTGTTTTTACCGGGACTAGCGGGGAAGGCCTACGAGCAGTACTTC
many | TRBD1 | TRBJ1-6 | TRBV5-1 | CASSGGQNNSPLHF | TGCGCCAGCAGCGGGGGACAGAATAATTCACCCCTCCACTTT
many | TRBD2 | TRBJ2-1 | TRBV7-9 | CASSLATWREVDEQFF | TGTGCCAGCAGCTTAGCGACTTGGCGGGAGGTCGATGAGCAGTTCTTC
few | - | TRBJ2-3 | TRBV7-9 | CASSFRGGGTDTQYF | TGTGCCAGCAGCTTTCGAGGAGGGGGCACAGATACGCAGTATTTT
many | TRBD2 | TRBJ2-7 | TRBV7-2 | CASSLGLAGAYYEQYF | TGTGCCAGCAGCTTGGGACTAGCGGGGGCCTACTACGAGCAGTACTTC
few | TRBD1 | TRBJ2-7 | TRBV3-1 | CASSQQGASGEQYF | TGTGCCAGCAGCCAACAGGGGGCTTCGGGCGAGCAGTACTTC
many | - | TRBJ2-1 | TRBV9 | CASSRRQYNEQFF | TGTGCCAGCAGCCGGAGACAATACAATGAGCAGTTCTTC
many | TRBD1 | TRBJ1-1 | TRBV7-2 | CASSGQGGLWTEAFF | TGTGCCAGCAGTGGACAGGGGGGTTTGTGGACTGAAGCTTTCTTT
- | - | TRBJ2-7 | TRBV7-9 | CASSTVSYEQYF | TGTGCCAGCAGCACGGTATCCTACGAGCAGTACTTC
few | - | TRBJ1-1 | TRBV19 | CASSKSVRDAEAFF | TGTGCCAGTAGTAAATCCGTGAGGGACGCTGAAGCTTTCTTT
- | - | TRBJ1-5 | TRBV27 | CASSKEGISNQPQHF | TGTGCCAGCAGCAAAGAGGGGATTAGCAATCAGCCCCAGCATTTT
few | TRBD2 | TRBJ2-1 | TRBV24-1 | CATSDARLAVNNEQFF | TGTGCCACCAGTGATGCCCGCCTAGCGGTGAACAATGAGCAGTTCTTC
many | TRBD2 | TRBJ2-1 | TRBV24-1 | CATSDPAGTSGNEQFF | TGTGCCACCAGTGACCCCGCCGGGACTAGCGGAAATGAGCAGTTCTTC
few | - | TRBJ2-5 | TRBV15 | CATSRVGGGETQYF | TGTGCCACCAGCAGAGTCGGGGGCGGAGAGACCCAGTACTTC